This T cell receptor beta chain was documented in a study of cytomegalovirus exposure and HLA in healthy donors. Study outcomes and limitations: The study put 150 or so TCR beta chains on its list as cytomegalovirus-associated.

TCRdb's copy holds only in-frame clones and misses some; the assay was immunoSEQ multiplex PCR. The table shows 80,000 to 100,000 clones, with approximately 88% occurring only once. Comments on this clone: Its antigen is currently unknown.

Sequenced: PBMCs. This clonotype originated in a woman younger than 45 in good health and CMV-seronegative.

CDR3 residues: CASSSIRGQNTEAFF. The CDR3 DNA is TGCGCCAGCAGCTCCATCAGGGGCCAGAACACTGAAGCTTTCTTT. The chain carries TRBV5-1 and TRBJ1-1; possibly TRBD1 for D (6 bases). The V end was cut by 3 bases, the J end by 1 base, with 13 bases between. From germline, CDR1 is SGHRS and CDR2 YFSETQ. The CDR3 is made up of 15 amino acids.